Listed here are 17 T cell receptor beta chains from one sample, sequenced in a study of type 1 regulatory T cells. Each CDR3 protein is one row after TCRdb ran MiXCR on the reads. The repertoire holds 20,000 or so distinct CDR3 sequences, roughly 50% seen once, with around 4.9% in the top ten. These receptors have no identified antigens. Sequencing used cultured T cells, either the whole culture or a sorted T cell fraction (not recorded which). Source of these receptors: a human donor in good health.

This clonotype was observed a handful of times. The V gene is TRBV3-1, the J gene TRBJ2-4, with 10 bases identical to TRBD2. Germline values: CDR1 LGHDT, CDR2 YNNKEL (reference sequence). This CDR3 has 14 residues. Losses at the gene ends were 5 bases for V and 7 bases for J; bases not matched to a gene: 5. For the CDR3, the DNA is TGTGCCAGCAGCGAGCGGGGGGGCGGGAACATTCAGTACTTC. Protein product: CASSERGGGNIQYF.

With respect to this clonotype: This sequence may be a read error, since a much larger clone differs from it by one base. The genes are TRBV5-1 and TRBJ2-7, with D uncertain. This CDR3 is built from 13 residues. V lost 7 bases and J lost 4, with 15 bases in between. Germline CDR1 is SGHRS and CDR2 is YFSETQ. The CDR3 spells CASAEWAVYEQYF. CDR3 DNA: TGCGCCAGCGCCGAATGGGCGGTTTACGAGCAGTACTTC. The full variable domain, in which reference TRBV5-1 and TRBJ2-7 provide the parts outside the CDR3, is KAGVTQTPRYLIKTRGQQVTLSCSPISGHRSVSWYQQTPGQGLQFLFEYFSETQRNKGNFPGRFSGRQFSNSRSEMNVSTLELGDSALYLCASAEWAVYEQYFGPGTRLTVT.

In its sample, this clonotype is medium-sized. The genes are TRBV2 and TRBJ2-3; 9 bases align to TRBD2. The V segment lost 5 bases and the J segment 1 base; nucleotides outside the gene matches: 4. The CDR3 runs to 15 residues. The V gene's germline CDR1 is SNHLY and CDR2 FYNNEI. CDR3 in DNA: TGTGCCAGCAGTCTAGCGGGGCAAGGCACAGATACGCAGTATTTT. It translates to CASSLAGQGTDTQYF.

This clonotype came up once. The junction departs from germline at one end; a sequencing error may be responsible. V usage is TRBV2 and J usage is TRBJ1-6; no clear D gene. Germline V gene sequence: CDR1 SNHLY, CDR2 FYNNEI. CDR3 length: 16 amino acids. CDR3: CASSGENTVLNSPVHF. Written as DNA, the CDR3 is TGTGCCAGCAGTGGGGAAAACACAGTACTTAATTCACCCGTCCACTTT.

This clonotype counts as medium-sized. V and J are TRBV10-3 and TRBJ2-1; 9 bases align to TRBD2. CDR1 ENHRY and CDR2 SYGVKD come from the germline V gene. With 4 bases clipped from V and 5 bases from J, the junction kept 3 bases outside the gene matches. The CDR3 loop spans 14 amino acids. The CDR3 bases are TGTGCCATCAGTGGAGCGGGGGGTCACAATGAGCAGTTCTTC. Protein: CAISGAGGHNEQFF.

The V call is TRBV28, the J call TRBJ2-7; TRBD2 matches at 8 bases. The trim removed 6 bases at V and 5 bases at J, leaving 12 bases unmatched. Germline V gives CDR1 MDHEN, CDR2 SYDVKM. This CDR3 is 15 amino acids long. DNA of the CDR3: TGTGCCAGCAGCACATTGGGGGCGGGGGGTAACGAGCAGTACTTC. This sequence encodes CASSTLGAGGNEQYF.

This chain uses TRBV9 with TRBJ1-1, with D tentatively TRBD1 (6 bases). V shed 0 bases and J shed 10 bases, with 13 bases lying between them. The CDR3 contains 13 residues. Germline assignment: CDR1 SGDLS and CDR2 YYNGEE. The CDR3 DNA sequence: TGTGCCAGCAGCGTAGAGGGATTAGGGGGAGCTTTCTTT. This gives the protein CASSVEGLGGAFF.

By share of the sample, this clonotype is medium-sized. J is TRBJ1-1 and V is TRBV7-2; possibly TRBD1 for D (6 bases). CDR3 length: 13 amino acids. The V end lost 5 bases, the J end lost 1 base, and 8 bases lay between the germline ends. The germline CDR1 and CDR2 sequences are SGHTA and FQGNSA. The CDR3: CASSMGQNTEAFF. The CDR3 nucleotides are TGTGCCAGCAGCATGGGACAGAACACTGAAGCTTTCTTT.

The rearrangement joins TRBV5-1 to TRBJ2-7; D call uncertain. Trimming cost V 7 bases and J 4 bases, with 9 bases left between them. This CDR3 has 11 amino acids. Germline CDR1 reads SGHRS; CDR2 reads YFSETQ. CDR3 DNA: TGCGCCAGCTACGACGGATACGAGCAGTACTTC. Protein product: CASYDGYEQYF.

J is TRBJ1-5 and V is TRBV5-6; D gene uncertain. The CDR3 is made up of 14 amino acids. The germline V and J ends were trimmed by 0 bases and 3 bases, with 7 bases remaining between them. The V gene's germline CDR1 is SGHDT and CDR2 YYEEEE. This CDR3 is CASSLAGVNQPQHF. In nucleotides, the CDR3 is TGTGCCAGCAGCTTGGCCGGAGTCAATCAGCCCCAGCATTTT. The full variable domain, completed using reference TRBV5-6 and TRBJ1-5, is DAGVTQSPTHLIKTRGQQVTLRCSPKSGHDTVSWYQQALGQGPQFIFQYYEEEERQRGNFPDRFSGHQFPNYSSELNVNALLLGDSALYLCASSLAGVNQPQHFGDGTRLSIL.

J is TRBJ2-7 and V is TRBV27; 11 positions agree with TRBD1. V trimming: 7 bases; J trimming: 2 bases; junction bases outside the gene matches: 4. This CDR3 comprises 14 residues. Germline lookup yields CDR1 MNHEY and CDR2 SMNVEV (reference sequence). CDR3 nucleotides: TGTGCCAGCAAACAGGACAGGGGGCCCTACGAGCAGTACTTC. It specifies CASKQDRGPYEQYF.

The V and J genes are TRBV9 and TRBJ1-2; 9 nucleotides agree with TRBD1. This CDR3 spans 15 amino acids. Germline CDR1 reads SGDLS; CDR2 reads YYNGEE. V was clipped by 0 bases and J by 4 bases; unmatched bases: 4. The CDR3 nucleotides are TGTGCCAGCAGCGTAGGAACAGGGGGCGGCTATGGCTACACCTTC. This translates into CASSVGTGGGYGYTF.

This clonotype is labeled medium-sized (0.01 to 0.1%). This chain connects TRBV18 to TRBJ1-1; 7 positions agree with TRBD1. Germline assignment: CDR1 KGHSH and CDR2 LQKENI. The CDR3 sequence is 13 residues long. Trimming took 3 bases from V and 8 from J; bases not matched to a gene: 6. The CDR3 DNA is TGTGCCAGCTCACCGAACAGGGGCTCCGAAGCTTTCTTT. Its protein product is CASSPNRGSEAFF.

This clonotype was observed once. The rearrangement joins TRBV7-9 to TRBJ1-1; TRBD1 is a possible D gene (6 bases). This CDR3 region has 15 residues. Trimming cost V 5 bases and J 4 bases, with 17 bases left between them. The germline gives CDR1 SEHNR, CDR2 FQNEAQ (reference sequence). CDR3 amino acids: CASSHARGAATEAFF. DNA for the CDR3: TGTGCCAGCAGCCACGCGAGGGGGGCGGCCACTGAAGCTTTCTTT.

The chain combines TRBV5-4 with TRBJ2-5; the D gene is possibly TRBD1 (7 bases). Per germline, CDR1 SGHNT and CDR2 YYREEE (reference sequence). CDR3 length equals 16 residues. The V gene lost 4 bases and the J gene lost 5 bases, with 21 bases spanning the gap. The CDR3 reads CASSVEDRAGGETQYF. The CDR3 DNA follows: TGTGCCAGCAGCGTGGAAGACAGGGCCGGAGGGGAGACCCAGTACTTC.

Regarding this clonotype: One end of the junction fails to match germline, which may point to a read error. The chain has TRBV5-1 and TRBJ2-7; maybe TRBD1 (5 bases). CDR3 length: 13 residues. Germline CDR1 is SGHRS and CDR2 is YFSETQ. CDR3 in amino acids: CASSLEWGYGQYF. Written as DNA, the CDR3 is TGCGCCAGCAGCTTAGAATGGGGCTACGGGCAGTACTTC.

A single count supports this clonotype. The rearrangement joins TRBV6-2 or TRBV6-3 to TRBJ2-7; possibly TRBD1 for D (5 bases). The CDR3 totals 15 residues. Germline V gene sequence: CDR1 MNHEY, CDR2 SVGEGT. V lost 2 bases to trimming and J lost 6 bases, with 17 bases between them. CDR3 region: CASSYRGAGIFEQYF. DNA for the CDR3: TGTGCCAGCAGTTACAGGGGTGCAGGGATCTTCGAGCAGTACTTC.